This TCR beta chain was sequenced in a study of T cell responses to AZD1222 COVID-19 vaccine listed by TCRdb under 2021. In the study overall: A total of 233 trial participants underwent TCR sequencing, of whom 207 received two doses of AZD1222 and around 26 received two doses of the MenACWY control vaccine. Enrollment into the trials was organized by age into subgroups of 18-55, 56-69 and 70-plus years, and those subgroups contained about 150, 27 and 61 TCR-sequenced participants, respectively.

Reading from cysteine to phenylalanine, the CDR3 counts 15 amino acids. This entry keeps only the CDR3 DNA: 45 bases, framed from base 1. Unmatched junction bases come to 10, with V trimmed by 5 bases and J by 5 bases. Reading the germline V gene gives CDR1 SGHAT and CDR2 FQNNGV. This clone was counted only a few times. Its specific antigen is unknown. Base qualities were left out, and no much larger clone turns up one base away. The CDR3 regions of human TCRbeta chains were subjected to immunosequencing. The paper's processing steps were these. TCRs in the repertoires were compared against a reference library of SARS-CoV-2-specific TCRs that had been generated with the MIRA antigen-specificity platform. Breadth was defined as the fraction of unique TCRs that were SARS-CoV-2-associated, and depth was defined as the fraction of total T cells that were SARS-CoV-2-associated. Using the MIRA data, every spike-specific TCR was mapped to the spike region that the TCR reacted to and assigned to either a CD4 or a CD8 class. Log10-transformed breadth and depth values were compared by one-way ANOVA with Sidak's multiple comparisons tests. This is the immuneACCESS table as TCRdb keeps it, with only in-frame sequences that have V and J called. A part of the clones is gone; compared with another copy, unresolved V genes explain less than half, and the rest is unexplained. For V, J and clone size, that table is used; D and trimming come from the DNA. This sample comprises about 42,000 clones, about 87% of them detected only once. Of the sample, roughly 25% is held by the ten largest clones.

According to the study, the label for this sample's time point signals: about 28 days (+/-7) after the second vaccine dose. AZD1222 recipients with second doses at about 4 weeks or about 12 weeks were pooled, because spike-specific TCR depth and breadth did not differ between schedules. Vaccinee samples came from UK trials COV001 and COV002, including a single-blind randomized controlled phase 2/3 trial of AZD1222 (ChAdOx1 nCoV-19) in healthy adults. For TCRbeta chain sequencing, PBMC samples were collected from trial participants at day 0 and at day 28 after the second dose. The investigation overall reported the following: A significant rise in spike-specific TCR breadth and depth was observed after two AZD1222 doses relative to day 0 and relative to MenACWY recipients. Most participants were white British and females outnumbered males, and the authors suggested that clonal diversity may have been underestimated. Because no samples from the day 14 peak response were available, repertoires could be characterized only after the peak T cell response. The 56-69-year group was small, and its depth increase did not reach significance, likely because of low power. Conclusions about previously exposed vaccinees are limited because only six or seven AZD1222 recipients were SARS-CoV-2 seropositive at baseline. Nearly half of unique spike-specific TCRs reportedly recognized epitopes outside regions mutated in the B.1.351 and B.1.1.7 variants. CD4 TCRs associated with the vaccine covered the entire spike protein, and the dominant responses were in regions 160-218 and 743-854.

This sample comprised peripheral blood, obtained 28 days after the second AZD1222 dose. The source of this sequence is an adult who received the AZD1222 COVID-19 vaccine. The sequence links TRBV11-2 to TRBJ2-7; TRBD2 agrees with 9 junctional bases. The DNA sequence follows: TGTGCCAGCAGCCATCCAGCTAGCGGGATCCACGAGCAGTACTTC. This sequence encodes CASSHPASGIHEQYF.